These 9 T cell receptor beta chains came from one sample sequenced in a study of technical replicates of blood from a few donors. The method was immunoSEQ multiplex PCR; TCRdb's version includes in-frame clones alone and lacks a portion of them. The table lists around 97,000 clones, roughly 94% of them singletons. Sequencing was done on a sample of T cells isolated from PBMCs. The origin of the receptors is a human donor in good health.

The DNA of the CDR3 is TGTGCCAGCAGGGGGGAGGGCAGCCCGACCTACGAGCAGTACTTC. This translates into CASRGEGSPTYEQYF. This rearrangement joins TRBV11-1 to TRBJ2-7; 7 nucleotides agree with TRBD2. Germline loops: CDR1 SGHAT, CDR2 FQDESV (reference sequence). Losses at the gene ends were 6 bases for V and 2 bases for J; bases not matched to a gene: 10. The CDR3 spans 15 residues.

The chain couples TRBV30 to TRBJ2-7; D gene uncertain. The CDR3 contains 12 residues. V was cut by 2 bases and J by 3 bases, with 8 bases left in between. Germline CDR1 and CDR2: GTSNPN and SVGIG (reference sequence). CDR3 nucleotide sequence: TGTGCCTGGAGTACTCCTTTCTACGAGCAGTACTTC. Its translation: CAWSTPFYEQYF. Variable domain in full (rest from reference TRBV30 and TRBJ2-7): SQTIHQWPATLVQPVGSPLSLECTVEGTSNPNLYWYRQAAGRGLQLLFYSVGIGQISSEVPQNLSASRPQDRQFILSSKKLLLSDSGFYLCAWSTPFYEQYFGPGTRLTVT.

This chain links TRBV27 with TRBJ2-7, with 8 bases aligning to TRBD1. The junction had 9 bases not matched to a gene; V was cut back by 5 bases and J by 0 bases. This CDR3 is 16 amino acids long. From germline, CDR1 is MNHEY and CDR2 SMNVEV (reference sequence). In DNA form, the CDR3 reads TGTGCCAGCAGTCCACCTTGGACAGGGAGCTCCTACGAGCAGTACTTC. This codes for CASSPPWTGSSYEQYF.

The chain couples TRBV10-3 to TRBJ1-2; 8 nucleotides line up with TRBD1. The V and J ends lost 4 bases and 6 bases, in that order; junction bases with no gene match: 4. CDR3 length: 13 residues. Germline CDR1 is ENHRY and CDR2 is SYGVKD. The DNA of the CDR3 is TGTGCCATCAGTGGGCAGGGGGCTGATGGCTACACCTTC. Translating gives CAISGQGADGYTF.

This chain joins TRBV5-4 and TRBJ2-2; TRBD2 matches 10 bases. Germline CDR1 SGHNT, CDR2 YYREEE (reference sequence). The V and J ends lost 3 bases and 6 bases, in that order; junction bases with no gene match: 5. The CDR3 totals 15 residues. The CDR3 region is CASSSASGSAGELFF. The CDR3 nucleotides read TGTGCCAGCAGCTCGGCTAGCGGGAGCGCCGGGGAGCTGTTTTTT.

This clone was seen once. This chain connects TRBV7-9 to TRBJ2-1; D is possibly TRBD2 (6 bases). The CDR3 has 15 amino acids. Germline V gene sequence: CDR1 SEHNR, CDR2 FQNEAQ (reference sequence). V lost 5 bases and J 4 bases, leaving 15 bases between the germline ends. The CDR3 reads CASSTRDSPYNEQFF. DNA for the CDR3: TGTGCCAGCAGCACCCGGGACTCACCTTACAATGAGCAGTTCTTC. The full variable domain, completed using reference TRBV7-9 and TRBJ2-1, is DTGVSQNPRHKITKRGQNVTFRCDPISEHNRLYWYRQTLGQGPEFLTYFQNEAQLEKSRLLSDRFSAERPKGSFSTLEIQRTEQGDSAMYLCASSTRDSPYNEQFFGPGTRLTVL.

The chain links TRBV30 to TRBJ1-5; tentatively, D is TRBD1 (6 bases). The V end was cut by 3 bases, the J end by 8 bases, with 14 bases between. This CDR3 spans 13 amino acids. Germline loops: CDR1 GTSNPN, CDR2 SVGIG (reference sequence). CDR3 in DNA: TGTGCCTGGAGCGCTTTGGGGGCGAAGCCCCAGCATTTT. It translates to CAWSALGAKPQHF.

In nucleotides, the CDR3 is TGTGCCAGTAGTGCCTTAGCGGGAGGGCACGAGACCCAGTACTTC. Translation: CASSALAGGHETQYF. V usage is TRBV19 and J usage is TRBJ2-5, with 11 positions matching TRBD2. Germline CDR1 LNHDA, CDR2 SQIVND (reference sequence). With V trimmed by 5 bases and J by 5 bases, 7 bases remained unmatched. The CDR3 spans 15 residues.

CDR3 sequence (DNA): TGTGTCAGAAGGGTCCGGGACAGGGACCGGCCAGCGACGTACGAGCAGTACTTC. Its translation: CVRRVRDRDRPATYEQYF. The V and J genes are TRBV7-5 and TRBJ2-7; the D segment call TRBD1 is taken from the table without a DNA check. TRBV7-5 is a pseudogene locus. CDR3 length: 18 amino acids.